One TCR beta chain is described in this entry. Its antigen is still unknown. Because the CDR3 is missing its conserved closing phenylalanine or tryptophan, this is likely a read error. CDR1 PRHDT and CDR2 FYEKMQ come from the germline V gene (reference sequence). Trimming removed 0 bases at V and 4 bases at J, with 7 bases between. The CDR3 covers 14 residues. Quantitative 5'-RACE was performed with molecular barcodes, and it yielded the TCR beta libraries. TCRdb used MiXCR to reprocess the 5' RACE reads, holding one entry per CDR3 protein. The sample lists roughly 700,000 distinct CDR3 sequences, under 20% occurring once. The data were obtained in a study of CD8 T cells in ankylosing spondylitis. Findings and limits, study-wide: A TCR beta motif of eight highly homologous variants appeared characteristic of ankylosing spondylitis blood. Earlier literature documents some of the motif variants in reactive arthritis synovial fluid and blood.

The sequence was obtained from a male donor with ankylosing spondylitis. This rearrangement joins TRBV13 to TRBJ2-1, with D unclear. Sequenced: blood, either unsorted or a sorted T cell fraction (not recorded which). The CDR3 region has the DNA TGTGCCAGCAGCTTAGGCCTACGGTACAATGAGCAGTTCTCC. Translation: CASSLGLRYNEQFS.